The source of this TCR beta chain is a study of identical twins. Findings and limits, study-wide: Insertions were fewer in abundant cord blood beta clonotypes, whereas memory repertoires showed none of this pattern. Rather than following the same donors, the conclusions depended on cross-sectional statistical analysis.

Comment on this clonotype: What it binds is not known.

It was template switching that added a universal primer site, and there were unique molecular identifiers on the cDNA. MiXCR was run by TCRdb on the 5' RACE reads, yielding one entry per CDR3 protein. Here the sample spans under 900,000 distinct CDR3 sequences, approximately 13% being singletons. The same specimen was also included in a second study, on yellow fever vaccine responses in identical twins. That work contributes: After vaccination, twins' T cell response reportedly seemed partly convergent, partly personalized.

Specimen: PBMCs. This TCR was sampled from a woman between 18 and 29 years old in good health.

The DNA for the CDR3 is TGTGCCAGCAGTTTACGTAGACAGGGGGCGCCTAGCACAGATACGCAGTATTTT. This translates into CASSLRRQGAPSTDTQYF. This chain uses TRBV28 with TRBJ2-3; TRBD1 matches 10 bases. CDR1 and CDR2 from the germline V gene are MDHEN and SYDVKM. The CDR3 runs to 18 residues. With V trimmed by 2 bases and J by 0 bases, 8 bases remained unmatched.